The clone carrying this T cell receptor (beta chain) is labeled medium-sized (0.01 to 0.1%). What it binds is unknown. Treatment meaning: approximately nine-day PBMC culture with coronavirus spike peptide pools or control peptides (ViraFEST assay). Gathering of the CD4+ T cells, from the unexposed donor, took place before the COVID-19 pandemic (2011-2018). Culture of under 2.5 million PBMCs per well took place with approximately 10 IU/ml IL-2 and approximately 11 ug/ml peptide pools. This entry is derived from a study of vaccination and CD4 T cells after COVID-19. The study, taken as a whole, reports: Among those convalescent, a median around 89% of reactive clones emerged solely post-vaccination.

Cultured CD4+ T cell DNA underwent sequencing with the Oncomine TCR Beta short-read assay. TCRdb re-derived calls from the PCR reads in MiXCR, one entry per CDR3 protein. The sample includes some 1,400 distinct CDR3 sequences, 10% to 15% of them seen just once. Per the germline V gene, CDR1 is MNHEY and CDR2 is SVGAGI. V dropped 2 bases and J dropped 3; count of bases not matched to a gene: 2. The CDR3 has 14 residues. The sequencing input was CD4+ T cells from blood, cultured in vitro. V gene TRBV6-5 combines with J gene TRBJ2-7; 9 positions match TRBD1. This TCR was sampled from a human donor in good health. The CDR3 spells CASSYPGQGYEQYF. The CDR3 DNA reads TGTGCCAGCAGTTACCCGGGACAGGGCTACGAGCAGTACTTC.